This T cell receptor (beta chain) was sequenced during a study of T cells in Graves' hyperthyroidism and ophthalmopathy (dated by TCRdb to the late 2010s). About the study as a whole: Peripheral blood samples were taken at the time of initial diagnosis, prior to any treatment. TCR V-J signatures able to tell the groups apart were searched for in a discovery cohort of 95 or so patients, of whom under 45 had Graves' ophthalmopathy and about 60 had stable Graves' hyperthyroidism. Following sampling, methimazole starting at 30 mg daily was given to hyperthyroidism patients, and high-dose intravenous methylprednisolone was given to ophthalmopathy patients. The paper reports TCR Vbeta CDR3 sequencing of over 130 peripheral blood samples: under 45 ophthalmopathy, over 70 hyperthyroidism and approximately 17 progressor patients. The 100 discovery patients were randomly split 7:3 into training and test sets. In addition, the study compared T-cell repertoires in thyroid tissue and in blood from over 5 Graves' hyperthyroidism patients. Whether ophthalmopathy could be predicted prospectively was tested in an independent validation cohort made up of approximately 19 hyperthyroidism patients plus 17 patients who later progressed to ophthalmopathy.

Ophthalmopathy patients had moderately to severely active disease, with a Clinical Activity Score of 3 or more, a NOSPECS grade of 4 or more, and a disease duration of less than 3 months. Exclusion was applied to patients with uncontrolled infections, other autoimmune diseases, pregnancy or lactation. Diagnoses were established on the basis of clinical symptoms, serum thyroxine and TRAb, thyroid ultrasound, and orbital computed tomography. PBMCs were isolated from around 10 ml of fresh peripheral blood by Ficoll-Paque density gradient centrifugation. Trizol reagent was used to extract total RNA, and RNA quality was then checked on an Agilent 2100 Bioanalyzer. The investigation overall reported the following: In cross-validation, a model built on a 13 V-J signature told ophthalmopathy apart from stable hyperthyroidism with approximately 90% sensitivity and approximately 81% specificity, and in testing the same model reached 80%/75%. Blood samples also contained most of the expanded thyroid clonotypes (frequency above 0.001), which suggests that blood repertoires may reflect thyroid immune responses. In validation, progression to ophthalmopathy was predicted by the model with nearly 71% sensitivity and 72% to 80% specificity, a median of 6.5 months before onset. No statistical method was used to fix the sample size in advance, and group allocation was not hidden from the investigators.

The sample holds many counts of this clonotype. No antigen is known for it. No much larger clone exists at a distance of one base, and base qualities are not known. The TCR beta CDR3 regions were amplified from RNA transcripts. The TCR CDR3 was subjected to a first round of RT-PCR using the HTBI primer set and the Qiagen OneStep RT-PCR kit. Libraries were constructed in a second round of multiplex PCR, after which size selection and purification were carried out. Paired-end sequencing of the libraries was performed with 100 bp reads on an Illumina HiSeq2000. For the original study's pipeline: SOAPnuke was used to process the raw data, with reads discarded if the reads contained adapters or uncalled bases, had a mean Phred below 15, or lacked an exact constant-primer or identifier match. COPE v1.2.5 was used to merge the high-quality paired reads, and each unique nucleotide sequence was defined as a clonotype. MiTCR v1.1 was used to align the clonotypes against IMGT TRBV, TRBD and TRBJ reference segments. The analysis was restricted to V-J combinations with a frequency above 0.0001, which together covered 99.2% of the repertoires. The TCS score was defined as F50 (clonal expansion) divided by E x V (chaos), with BLOSUM62-based TCRdist calculated between CDR3 peptides within each V-J. Welch's t-statistics and random forest reduced roughly 530 V-J features to some 14, which were used in a naive Bayes classifier (R e1071). TCRdb itself trimmed the public reads at Q25 with fastp, ran MiXCR and retained productive beta chains. Rows merge per CDR3 protein into single entries with the most common DNA and genes. The V and J calls come from TCRdb's annotation, not from the publication. The sample contains 500,000 or so distinct CDR3 sequences, 15% to 20% of them found a single time. 15% to 20% of the sample is in the top ten clones.

Trimming accounts for 6 bases at V and 4 bases at J, while the number of junction bases matched to no gene is 5. The cysteine opens and the phenylalanine closes a CDR3 of 13 amino acids. The DNA shown is the 39-base CDR3, in frame from base 1. The chain uses TRBV12-3 or TRBV12-4 and TRBJ1-2; 7 bases in the junction line up with TRBD1. Sequencing used blood. The receptor was isolated from a woman aged 18-29 years with Graves' ophthalmopathy. The CDR3 protein: CASSRQGRYGYTF. The nucleotide sequence reads TGTGCCAGCAGCAGACAGGGCCGCTATGGCTACACCTTC.